The source of this T cell receptor beta chain is a study of T cell responses to AZD1222 COVID-19 vaccine. Generated by immunoSEQ multiplex PCR, the TCRdb table keeps only in-frame clones and is missing some. Of about 150,000 clones listed, 85% to 95% were seen once; the top ten hold approximately 1.4%. Deletions cut 3 bases from V and 7 bases from J, with 16 bases between. The V gene's germline CDR1 is GTSNPN and CDR2 SVGIG (reference sequence). The CDR3 has 13 residues. The chain carries TRBV30 and TRBJ2-7, with D unresolved. The sequence came from an adult in good health. The source was peripheral blood, collected on day 0 of AZD1222 vaccination. The CDR3: CAWSPGPSFEQYF. Here the CDR3 DNA reads TGTGCCTGGAGCCCGGGTCCTTCTTTTGAGCAGTACTTC.